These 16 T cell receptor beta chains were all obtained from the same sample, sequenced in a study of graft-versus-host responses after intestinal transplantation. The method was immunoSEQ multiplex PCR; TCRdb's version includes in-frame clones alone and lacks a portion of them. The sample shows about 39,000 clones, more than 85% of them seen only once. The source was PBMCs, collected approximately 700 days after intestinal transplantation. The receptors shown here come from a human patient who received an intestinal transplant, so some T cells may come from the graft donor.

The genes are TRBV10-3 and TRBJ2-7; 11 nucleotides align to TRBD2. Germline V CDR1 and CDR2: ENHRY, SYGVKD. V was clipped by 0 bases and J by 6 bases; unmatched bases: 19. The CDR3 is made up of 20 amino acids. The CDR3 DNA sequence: TGTGCCATCAGTGAGTCGTTGGGTACTAGCGGGAGCTCAGGGCCTGTCGAGCAGTACTTC. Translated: CAISESLGTSGSSGPVEQYF.

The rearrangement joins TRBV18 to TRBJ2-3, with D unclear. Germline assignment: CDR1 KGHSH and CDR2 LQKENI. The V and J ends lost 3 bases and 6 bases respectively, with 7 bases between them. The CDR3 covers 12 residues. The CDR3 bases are TGTGCCAGCTCACCGTCCCGGGATACGCAGTATTTT. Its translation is CASSPSRDTQYF.

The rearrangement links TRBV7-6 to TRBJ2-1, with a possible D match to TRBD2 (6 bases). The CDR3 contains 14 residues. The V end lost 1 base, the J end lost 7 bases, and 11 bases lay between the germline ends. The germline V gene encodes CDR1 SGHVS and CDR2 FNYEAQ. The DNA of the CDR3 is TGTGCCAGCAGCTTAGACGCGGGGCAGAATGAGCAGTTCTTC. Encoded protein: CASSLDAGQNEQFF.

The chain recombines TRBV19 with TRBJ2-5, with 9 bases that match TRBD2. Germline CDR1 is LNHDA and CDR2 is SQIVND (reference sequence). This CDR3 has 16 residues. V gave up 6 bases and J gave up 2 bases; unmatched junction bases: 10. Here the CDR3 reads CASSKIAGAVQETQYF. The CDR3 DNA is TGTGCCAGTAGCAAAATAGCGGGAGCTGTACAAGAGACCCAGTACTTC.

The CDR3 loop reads CASSTSSDTDTQYF. CDR3 nucleotide sequence: TGTGCCAGTTCGACTAGTTCAGACACAGATACGCAGTATTTT. The chain couples TRBV5-4 to TRBJ2-3; perhaps TRBD2 as D (6 bases). Trimming left V 8 bases short and J 2 bases short, with 15 bases between. CDR3 length: 14 amino acids. Germline values: CDR1 SGHNT, CDR2 YYREEE (reference sequence).

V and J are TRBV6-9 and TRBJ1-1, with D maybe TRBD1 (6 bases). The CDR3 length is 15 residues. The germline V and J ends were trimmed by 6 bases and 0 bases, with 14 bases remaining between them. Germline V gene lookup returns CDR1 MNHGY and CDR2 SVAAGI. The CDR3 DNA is TGTGCCAGCAGCCCTCTGGGACACCTGAACACTGAAGCTTTCTTT. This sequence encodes CASSPLGHLNTEAFF.

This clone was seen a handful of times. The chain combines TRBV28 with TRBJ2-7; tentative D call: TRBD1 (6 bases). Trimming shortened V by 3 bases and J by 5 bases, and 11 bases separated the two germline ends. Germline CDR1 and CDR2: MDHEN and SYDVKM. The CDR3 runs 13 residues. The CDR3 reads CASSFRGLNEQYF. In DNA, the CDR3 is TGTGCCAGCAGTTTCAGGGGTCTGAACGAGCAGTACTTC.

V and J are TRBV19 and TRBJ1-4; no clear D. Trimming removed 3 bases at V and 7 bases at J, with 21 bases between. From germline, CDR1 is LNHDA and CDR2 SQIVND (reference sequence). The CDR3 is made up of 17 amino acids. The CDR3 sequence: CASSILSRSYFGEKLFF. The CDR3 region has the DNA TGTGCCAGTAGTATCCTCTCTCGTTCGTATTTTGGTGAAAAACTGTTTTTT.

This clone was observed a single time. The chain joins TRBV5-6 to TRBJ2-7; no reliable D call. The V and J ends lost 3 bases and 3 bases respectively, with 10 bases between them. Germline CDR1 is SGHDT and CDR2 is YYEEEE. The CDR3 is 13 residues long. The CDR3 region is CASSSIHHYEQYF. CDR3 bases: TGTGCCAGCAGCTCGATACACCACTACGAGCAGTACTTC. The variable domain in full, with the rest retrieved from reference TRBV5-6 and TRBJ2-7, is DAGVTQSPTHLIKTRGQQVTLRCSPKSGHDTVSWYQQALGQGPQFIFQYYEEEERQRGNFPDRFSGHQFPNYSSELNVNALLLGDSALYLCASSSIHHYEQYFGPGTRLTVT.

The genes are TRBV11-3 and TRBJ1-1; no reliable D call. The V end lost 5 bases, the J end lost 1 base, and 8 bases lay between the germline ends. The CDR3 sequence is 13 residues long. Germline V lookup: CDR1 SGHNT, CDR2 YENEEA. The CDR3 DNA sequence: TGTGCCAGCAGCCCGGTACGGAACACTGAAGCTTTCTTT. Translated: CASSPVRNTEAFF.

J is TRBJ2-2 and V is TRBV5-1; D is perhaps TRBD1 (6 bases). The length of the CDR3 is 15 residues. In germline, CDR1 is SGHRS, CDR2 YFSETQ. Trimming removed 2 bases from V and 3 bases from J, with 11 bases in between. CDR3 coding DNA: TGCGCCAGCAGCTTTCGACAGGACTACACCGGGGAGCTGTTTTTT. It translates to CASSFRQDYTGELFF.

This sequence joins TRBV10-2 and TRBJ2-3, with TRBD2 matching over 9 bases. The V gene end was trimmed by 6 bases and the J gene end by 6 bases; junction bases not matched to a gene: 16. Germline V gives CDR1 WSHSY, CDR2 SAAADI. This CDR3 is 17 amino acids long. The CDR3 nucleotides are TGCGCCAGCAGAGTAGGGACTAGCTTCCATGGAGGGGATACGCAGTATTTT. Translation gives CASRVGTSFHGGDTQYF.

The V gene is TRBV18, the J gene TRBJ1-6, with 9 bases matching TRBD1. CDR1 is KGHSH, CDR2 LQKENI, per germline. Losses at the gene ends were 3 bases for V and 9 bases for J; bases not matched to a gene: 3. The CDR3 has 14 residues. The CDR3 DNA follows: TGTGCCAGCTCACCGGACAGGGGTGGTTCACCCCTCCACTTT. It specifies CASSPDRGGSPLHF. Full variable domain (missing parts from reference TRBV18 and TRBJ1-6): NAGVMQNPRHLVRRRGQEARLRCSPMKGHSHVYWYRQLPEEGLKFMVYLQKENIIDESGMPKERFSAEFPKEGPSILRIQQVVRGDSAAYFCASSPDRGGSPLHFGNGTRLTVT.

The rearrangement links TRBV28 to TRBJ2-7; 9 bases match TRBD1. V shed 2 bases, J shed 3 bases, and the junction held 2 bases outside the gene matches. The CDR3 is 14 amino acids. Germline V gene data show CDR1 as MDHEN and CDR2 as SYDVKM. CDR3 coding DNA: TGTGCCAGCAGTTTACGGACAGGGGTCTACGAGCAGTACTTC. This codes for CASSLRTGVYEQYF.

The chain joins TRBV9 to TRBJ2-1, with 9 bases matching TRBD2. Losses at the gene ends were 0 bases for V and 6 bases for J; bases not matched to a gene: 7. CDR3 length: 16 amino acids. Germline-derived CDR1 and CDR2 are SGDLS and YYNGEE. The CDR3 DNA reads TGTGCCAGCAGCGTAGGTCGGGGTAGCGGGGGCAATGAGCAGTTCTTC. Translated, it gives CASSVGRGSGGNEQFF. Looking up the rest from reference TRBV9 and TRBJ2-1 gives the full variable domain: DSGVTQTPKHLITATGQRVTLRCSPRSGDLSVYWYQQSLDQGLQFLIQYYNGEERAKGNILERFSAQQFPDLHSELNLSSLELGDSALYFCASSVGRGSGGNEQFFGPGTRLTVL.

This CDR3 reads CASTRSGQEAFF. The DNA for the CDR3 is TGTGCCAGCACCCGATCAGGGCAGGAAGCTTTCTTT. The chain couples TRBV6-5 to TRBJ1-1; maybe TRBD1 (5 bases). CDR1 and CDR2 (germline): MNHEY, SVGAGI. Between the trimmed V and J ends, which lost 7 bases and 8 bases, there was a span of 14 bases. The CDR3 length is 12 residues.